What follows is one T cell receptor (beta chain) and its context. It has no known antigen specificity. It has no much larger one-base neighbor in the sample; base qualities were not kept. Amplification of TCR beta CDR3 regions was carried out from RNA transcripts. A first-round RT-PCR of the TCR CDR3 used the HTBI primer set with the Qiagen OneStep RT-PCR kit. Libraries were constructed in a second round of multiplex PCR, after which size selection and purification were performed. The libraries were sequenced on an Illumina HiSeq2000 using paired-end 100 bp reads. On the study's bioinformatics: SOAPnuke was used to process the raw data, with reads discarded if the reads contained adapters or uncalled bases, had a mean Phred below 15, or lacked an exact constant-primer or identifier match. High-quality paired reads were merged with COPE v1.2.5, and unique nucleotide sequences were defined as clonotypes. MiTCR v1.1 was used to align clonotypes to the IMGT TRBV, TRBD and TRBJ reference segments. The analysis included only V-J combinations with a frequency above 0.0001, which together covered 99% to 99.2% of the repertoires. The TCS score was defined as the ratio of F50 (clonal expansion) to E x V (chaos), calculated using BLOSUM62-based TCRdist between CDR3 peptides within each V-J. Welch's t-statistics and random forest reduced 500 to 650 V-J features to 13, which were used in a naive Bayes classifier (R e1071). TCRdb trimmed the raw reads at Q25, called clones with MiXCR and kept productive beta chains. Under each unique CDR3 protein, matching rows form one entry showing the most common genes and DNA. The V and J calls were not made by the authors but by TCRdb's processing. The sample yields roughly 630,000 distinct CDR3 sequences; about a sixth were counted once. The ten largest clones represent 6.5% to 8% of the sample.

This specimen comes from a study of T cells in Graves' hyperthyroidism and ophthalmopathy (dated by TCRdb to about 2019). With respect to the entire study: Peripheral blood was collected at initial diagnosis, before any treatment. To identify distinguishing TCR V-J signatures, a discovery cohort of 90 to 100 patients was used, comprising 43 with Graves' ophthalmopathy and under 60 with stable Graves' hyperthyroidism. An independent validation cohort of under 20 hyperthyroidism patients and 15 or so patients who later progressed to ophthalmopathy tested prospective prediction of ophthalmopathy. The 90 or so discovery patients were randomly split 7:3 into training and test sets. In several Graves' hyperthyroidism patients, the study also compared T-cell repertoires from thyroid tissue with T-cell repertoires from blood. Following sampling, methimazole starting at 30 mg daily was given to hyperthyroidism patients, and high-dose intravenous methylprednisolone was given to ophthalmopathy patients. The paper describes TCR Vbeta CDR3 sequencing of around 140 peripheral blood samples, made up of about 40 ophthalmopathy patients, more than 70 hyperthyroidism patients and roughly 17 progressor patients.

Graves' hyperthyroidism was defined as stable when no progression to ophthalmopathy occurred over 18 months of follow-up. Hyperthyroidism patients were newly diagnosed, had a disease duration of under 2 months, and were aged 18 to 65 years. Any patient with an uncontrolled infection, another autoimmune disease, pregnancy or lactation was excluded. Diagnoses were based on clinical symptoms, serum thyroxine and TRAb, thyroid ultrasound and orbital computed tomography. Ficoll-Paque density gradient centrifugation was used to isolate PBMCs from around 10 ml of fresh peripheral blood. Total RNA was extracted using Trizol reagent, and RNA quality was assessed on an Agilent 2100 Bioanalyzer. The CDR3, cysteine through phenylalanine, is 15 amino acids long. Only the CDR3 DNA stays, 45 bases, in frame from base 1. V sheds 0 bases and J sheds 2 bases, leaving 5 bases between their ends. The germline V gene provides CDR1 MNHEY and CDR2 SVGEGT.

Results the study describes overall, beyond this receptor: Blood samples also contained most of the expanded thyroid clonotypes (frequency above 0.001), which suggests that blood repertoires may reflect thyroid immune responses. In validation, progression to ophthalmopathy was predicted by the model with about 70% sensitivity and roughly 76% specificity, a median of around 6.5 months before onset. A model built on a 13 V-J signature distinguished ophthalmopathy from stable hyperthyroidism, reaching 87.88% sensitivity and under 84% specificity in cross-validation and 80%/75% in testing. No statistical method was used to fix the sample size in advance, and group allocation was not hidden from the investigators.

This receptor chain uses TRBV6-2 or TRBV6-3 and TRBJ2-6; too little of a D gene remains to name it. The material sequenced was blood. The sequence was obtained from a woman in her 30s with Graves' hyperthyroidism. The CDR3 here reads CASSYSNPGANVLTF. The bases are TGTGCCAGCAGTTACTCGAACCCTGGGGCCAACGTCCTGACTTTC.